There are many counts of the clone carrying this T cell receptor beta chain. The antigen is not known. TCR beta CDR3 sequences were amplified from RNA transcripts. First-round RT-PCR of the TCR CDR3 relied on the HTBI primer set. TCRdb passed the multiplex PCR reads through MiXCR, listing each CDR3 protein once. The data show a few hundred thousand distinct CDR3 sequences, with approximately 15% seen just once and 10% to 15% held by the top ten. This entry comes from a study of T cells in Graves' hyperthyroidism and ophthalmopathy. The sample, blood from the first hyperthyroidism diagnosis, precedes any ophthalmopathy symptoms. Whole-study findings and limits: Blood shared most expanded thyroid clonotypes above 0.001. In simple terms, a model built on 13 V-J features told ophthalmopathy apart from stable hyperthyroidism. Progression to ophthalmopathy was predicted a median of roughly 6.8 months early.

CDR3 length: 13 residues. Between the trimmed V and J ends, which lost 4 bases and 6 bases, there was a span of 16 bases. Germline CDR1 SQVTM, CDR2 ANQGSEA. The chain recombines TRBV29-1 with TRBJ2-7; D is uncertain. The receptor was derived from a middle-aged woman with Graves' hyperthyroidism that later progressed to Graves' ophthalmopathy. The material sequenced was blood. CDR3 residues: CSVGLLGKSEQYF. For the CDR3, the DNA is TGCAGCGTTGGCCTCCTGGGGAAGAGCGAGCAGTACTTC.